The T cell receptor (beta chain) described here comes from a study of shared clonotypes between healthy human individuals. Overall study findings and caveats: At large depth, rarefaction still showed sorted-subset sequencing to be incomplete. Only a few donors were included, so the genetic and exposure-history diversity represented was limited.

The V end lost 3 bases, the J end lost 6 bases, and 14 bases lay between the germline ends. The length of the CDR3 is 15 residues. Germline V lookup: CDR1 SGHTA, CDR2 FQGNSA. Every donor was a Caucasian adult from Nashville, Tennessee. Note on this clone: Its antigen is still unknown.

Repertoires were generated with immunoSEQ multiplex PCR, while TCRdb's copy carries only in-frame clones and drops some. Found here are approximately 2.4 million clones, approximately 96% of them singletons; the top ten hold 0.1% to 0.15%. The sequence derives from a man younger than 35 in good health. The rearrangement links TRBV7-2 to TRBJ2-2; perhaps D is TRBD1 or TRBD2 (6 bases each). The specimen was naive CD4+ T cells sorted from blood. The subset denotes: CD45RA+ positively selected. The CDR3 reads CASSLHTGRPGELFF. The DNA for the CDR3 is TGTGCCAGCAGCTTGCACACAGGGAGGCCCGGGGAGCTGTTTTTT.